The 10 T cell receptor beta chains below come from one sample, sequenced in a study of long-term antiretroviral therapy in people with HIV. They ran version v3.0 of the immunoSEQ assay at survey level. The table came from immunoSEQ multiplex PCR; TCRdb's copy has only in-frame clones and leaves some out. The sample contains tens of thousands of clones, approximately 84% of which appear only once. The sample in question was unsorted PBMCs, obtained approximately 2.9 years before starting antiretroviral therapy. The source is a woman between 25 and 40 years old with HIV.

This chain links TRBV7-2 with TRBJ2-5; perhaps TRBD2 as D (5 bases). V lost 4 bases and J lost 4, with 13 bases in between. This CDR3 comprises 14 residues. The germline CDR1 and CDR2 sequences are SGHTA and FQGNSA. CDR3 bases: TGTGCCAGCAGCTCCCGGGGATGGGGAGAGACCCAGTACTTC. Residues: CASSSRGWGETQYF.

The chain is built from TRBV6-5 and TRBJ1-2, with no clear D. The germline V gene has CDR1 MNHEY and CDR2 SVGAGI. The germline V and J ends were trimmed by 10 bases and 2 bases, with 14 bases remaining between them. The CDR3 covers 13 residues. The CDR3 here is CATTPNVNYGYTF. CDR3 nucleotides: TGTGCCACCACCCCGAACGTAAACTATGGCTACACCTTC.

The genes are TRBV6-1 and TRBJ1-2; D is unresolved. This CDR3 region has 13 residues. Germline V CDR1 and CDR2: MNHNS, SASEGT. Trimming pared 2 bases from V and 4 bases from J, leaving 8 bases between. This CDR3 is CASSESGIYGYTF. DNA for the CDR3: TGTGCCAGCAGTGAATCGGGTATCTATGGCTACACCTTC.

The V gene is TRBV7-6, the J gene TRBJ1-5; weak D call: TRBD1 (5 bases). This CDR3 region has 13 residues. The germline CDR1 and CDR2 sequences are SGHVS and FNYEAQ. With 1 base removed from V and 7 bases from J, the gap between germline ends came to 8 bases. CDR3 residues: CASSLGQGQPQHF. The CDR3 DNA follows: TGTGCCAGCAGCTTAGGCCAGGGACAGCCCCAGCATTTT.

CDR3 nucleotide sequence: TGTGCCAGTAAATTGGGGCAGACTGAAGCTTTCTTT. Translation: CASKLGQTEAFF. The chain is built from TRBV19 and TRBJ1-1; TRBD1 is a possible D gene (5 bases). Germline V gives CDR1 LNHDA, CDR2 SQIVND (reference sequence). V was cut by 7 bases and J by 5 bases, with 11 bases left in between. This CDR3 is 12 amino acids long.

The chain links TRBV25-1 to TRBJ2-4; the match to TRBD2 covers 7 bases. Germline V gene data show CDR1 as MGHDK and CDR2 as SYGVNS. The trim removed 3 bases at V and 0 bases at J, leaving 2 bases unmatched. CDR3 length: 15 residues. The CDR3: CASSDRGEAKNIQYF. DNA of the CDR3: TGTGCCAGCAGTGATCGGGGGGAAGCCAAAAACATTCAGTACTTC.

The count of this clone is one. The V gene is TRBV6-6, the J gene TRBJ1-3; unclear D gene. CDR3 size: 14 residues. The V gene's germline CDR1 is MNHNY and CDR2 SVGAGI (reference sequence). The V end was cut by 6 bases, the J end by 0 bases, with 9 bases between. DNA of the CDR3: TGTGCCAGCAGGGACGGAAGCTCTGGAAACACCATATATTTT. It codes for CASRDGSSGNTIYF.

The gene calls are TRBV5-1 and TRBJ1-1; D uncertain. CDR1 and CDR2 from the germline V gene are SGHRS and YFSETQ. The germline V and J ends were trimmed by 0 bases and 5 bases, with 11 bases remaining between them. This CDR3 is built from 14 residues. The CDR3 here is CASSLARVETEAFF. The CDR3 region has the DNA TGCGCCAGCAGCTTGGCGAGGGTTGAGACTGAAGCTTTCTTT.

This chain connects TRBV6-1 to TRBJ2-3; D may be TRBD1 (6 bases). This CDR3 is 13 amino acids long. The germline gives CDR1 MNHNS, CDR2 SASEGT. Trimming removed 7 bases at V and 4 bases at J, with 12 bases between. This CDR3 reads CASNLQGPDTQYF. The CDR3 region has the DNA TGTGCCAGCAACCTACAGGGCCCAGATACGCAGTATTTT.

This chain uses TRBV6-1 with TRBJ1-5, with no clear D. V lost 2 bases and J 4 bases, leaving 18 bases between the germline ends. Germline V gives CDR1 MNHNS, CDR2 SASEGT. The CDR3 is 17 amino acids. CDR3 sequence: CASSENMREGFNQPQHF. CDR3 nucleotides: TGTGCCAGCAGTGAAAACATGAGGGAGGGTTTTAATCAGCCCCAGCATTTT.